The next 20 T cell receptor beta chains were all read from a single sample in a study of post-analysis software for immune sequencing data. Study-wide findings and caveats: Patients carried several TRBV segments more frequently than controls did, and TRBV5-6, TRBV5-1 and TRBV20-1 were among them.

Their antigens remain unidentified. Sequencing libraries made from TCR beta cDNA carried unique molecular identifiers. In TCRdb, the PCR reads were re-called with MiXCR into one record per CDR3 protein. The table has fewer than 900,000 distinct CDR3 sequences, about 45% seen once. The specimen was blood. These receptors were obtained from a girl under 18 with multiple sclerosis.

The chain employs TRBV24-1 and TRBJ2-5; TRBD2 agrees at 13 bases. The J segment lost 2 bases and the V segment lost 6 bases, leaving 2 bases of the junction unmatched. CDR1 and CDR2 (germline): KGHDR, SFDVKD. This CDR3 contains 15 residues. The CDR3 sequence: CATSPGLAGQETQYF. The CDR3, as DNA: TGTGCCACCAGTCCGGGACTAGCGGGACAAGAGACCCAGTACTTC.

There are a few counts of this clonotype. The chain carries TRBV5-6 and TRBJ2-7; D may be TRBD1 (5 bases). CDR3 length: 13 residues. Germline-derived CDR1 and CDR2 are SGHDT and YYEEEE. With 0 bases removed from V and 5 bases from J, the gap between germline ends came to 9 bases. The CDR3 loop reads CASSLDPGNEQYF. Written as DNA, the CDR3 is TGTGCCAGCAGCTTGGATCCAGGGAACGAGCAGTACTTC. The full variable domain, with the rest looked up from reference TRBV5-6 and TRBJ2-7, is DAGVTQSPTHLIKTRGQQVTLRCSPKSGHDTVSWYQQALGQGPQFIFQYYEEEERQRGNFPDRFSGHQFPNYSSELNVNALLLGDSALYLCASSLDPGNEQYFGPGTRLTVT.

The CDR3 DNA reads TGTGCCAGCAGTTTGCCCTATCAGCCCCAGCATTTT. It translates to CASSLPYQPQHF. The chain recombines TRBV12-3 or TRBV12-4 with TRBJ1-5; D not certain. This CDR3 has 12 amino acids. Deletions cut 3 bases from V and 5 bases from J, with 5 bases between.

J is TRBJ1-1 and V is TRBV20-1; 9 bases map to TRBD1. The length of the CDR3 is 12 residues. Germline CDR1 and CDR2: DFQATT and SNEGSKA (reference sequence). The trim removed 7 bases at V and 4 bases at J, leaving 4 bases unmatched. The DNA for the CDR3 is TGCAGTGTGAAGGGACAGGGCACTGAAGCTTTCTTT. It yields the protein CSVKGQGTEAFF.

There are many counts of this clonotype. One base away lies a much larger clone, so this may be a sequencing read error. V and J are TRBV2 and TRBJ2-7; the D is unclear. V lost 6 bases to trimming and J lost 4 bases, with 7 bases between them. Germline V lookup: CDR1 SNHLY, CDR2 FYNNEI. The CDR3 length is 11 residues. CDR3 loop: CASRDEYEQYF. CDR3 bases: TGTGCCAGCAGGGACGAATACGAGCAGTACTTC.

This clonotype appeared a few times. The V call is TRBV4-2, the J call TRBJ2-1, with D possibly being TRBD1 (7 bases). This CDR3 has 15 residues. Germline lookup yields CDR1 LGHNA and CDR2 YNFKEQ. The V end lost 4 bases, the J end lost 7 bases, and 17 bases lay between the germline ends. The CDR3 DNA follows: TGTGCCAGCAGCCCCAACAGGGGAGGATGGAATGAGCAGTTCTTC. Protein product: CASSPNRGGWNEQFF.

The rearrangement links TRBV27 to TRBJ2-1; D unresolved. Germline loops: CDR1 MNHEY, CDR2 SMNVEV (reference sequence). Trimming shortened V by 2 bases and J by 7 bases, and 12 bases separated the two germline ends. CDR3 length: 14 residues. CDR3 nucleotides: TGTGCCAGCAGTTTAGACCCAGCGCGGAATGAGCAGTTCTTC. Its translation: CASSLDPARNEQFF.

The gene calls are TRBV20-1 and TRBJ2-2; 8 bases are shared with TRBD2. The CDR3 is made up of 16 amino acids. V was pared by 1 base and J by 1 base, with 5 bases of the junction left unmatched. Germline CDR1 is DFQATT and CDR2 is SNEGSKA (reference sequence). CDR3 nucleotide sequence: TGCAGTGCTAGAGGGCCGGGACTAGGGAACACCGGGGAGCTGTTTTTT. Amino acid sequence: CSARGPGLGNTGELFF.

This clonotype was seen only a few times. The CDR3 spells CASSLGSRDEQFF. The CDR3 nucleotides are TGTGCCAGCAGTTTAGGTAGCCGCGATGAGCAGTTCTTC. The chain has TRBV12-3 or TRBV12-4 and TRBJ2-1; D is uncertain. The CDR3 is 13 residues long. Trimming removed 1 base from V and 8 bases from J, with 9 bases in between.

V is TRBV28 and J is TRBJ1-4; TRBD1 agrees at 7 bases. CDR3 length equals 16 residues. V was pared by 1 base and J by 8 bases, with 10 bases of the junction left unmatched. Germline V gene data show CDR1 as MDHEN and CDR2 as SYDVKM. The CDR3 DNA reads TGTGCCAGCAGTTTATCGGGACCGCACAGGGGCGAAAAACTGTTTTTT. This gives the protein CASSLSGPHRGEKLFF.

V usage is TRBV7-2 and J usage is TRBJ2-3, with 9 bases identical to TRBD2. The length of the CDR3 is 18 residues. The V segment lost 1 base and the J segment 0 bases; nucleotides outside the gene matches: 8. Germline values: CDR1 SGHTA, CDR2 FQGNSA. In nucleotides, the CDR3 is TGTGCCAGCAGCTTAGACCGGAGCGGGAGGCCAAGCACAGATACGCAGTATTTT. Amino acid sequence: CASSLDRSGRPSTDTQYF. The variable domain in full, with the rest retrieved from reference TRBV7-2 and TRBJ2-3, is GAGVSQSPSNKVTEKGKDVELRCDPISGHTALYWYRQSLGQGLEFLIYFQGNSAPDKSGLPSDRFSAERTGGSVSTLTIQRTQQEDSAVYLCASSLDRSGRPSTDTQYFGPGTRLTVL.

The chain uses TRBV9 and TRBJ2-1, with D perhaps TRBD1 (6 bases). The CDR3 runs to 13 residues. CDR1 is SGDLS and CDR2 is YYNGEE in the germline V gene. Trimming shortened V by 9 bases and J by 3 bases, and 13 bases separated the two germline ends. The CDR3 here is CATGPGDYNEQFF. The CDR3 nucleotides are TGTGCCACGGGCCCAGGGGACTACAATGAGCAGTTCTTC.

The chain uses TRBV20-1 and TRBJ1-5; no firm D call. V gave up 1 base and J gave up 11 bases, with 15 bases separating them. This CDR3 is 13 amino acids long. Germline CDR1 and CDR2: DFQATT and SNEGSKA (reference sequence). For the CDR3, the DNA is TGCAGTGCTAGAGCGGAGGGCCCTGAGGCCCAGCATTTT. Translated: CSARAEGPEAQHF.

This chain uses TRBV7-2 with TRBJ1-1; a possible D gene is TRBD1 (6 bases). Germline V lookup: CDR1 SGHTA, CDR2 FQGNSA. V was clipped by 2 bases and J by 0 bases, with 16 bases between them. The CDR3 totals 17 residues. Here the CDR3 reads CASSLQGSHRVNTEAFF. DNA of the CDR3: TGTGCCAGCAGCTTACAGGGCTCGCACAGGGTGAACACTGAAGCTTTCTTT.

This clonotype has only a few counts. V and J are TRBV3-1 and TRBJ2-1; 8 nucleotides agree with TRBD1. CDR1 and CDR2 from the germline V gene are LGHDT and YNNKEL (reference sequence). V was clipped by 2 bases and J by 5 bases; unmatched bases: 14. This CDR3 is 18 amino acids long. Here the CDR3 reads CASSQHWRRTGQNNEQFF. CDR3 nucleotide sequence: TGTGCCAGCAGCCAACATTGGAGGAGGACAGGGCAAAACAATGAGCAGTTCTTC.

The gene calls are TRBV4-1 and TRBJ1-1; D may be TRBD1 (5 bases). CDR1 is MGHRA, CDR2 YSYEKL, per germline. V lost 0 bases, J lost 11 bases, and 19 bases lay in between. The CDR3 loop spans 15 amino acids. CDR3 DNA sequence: TGCGCCAGCAGCCAAGACTTCGACGGGACTGGATTGGCTTTCTTT. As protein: CASSQDFDGTGLAFF.

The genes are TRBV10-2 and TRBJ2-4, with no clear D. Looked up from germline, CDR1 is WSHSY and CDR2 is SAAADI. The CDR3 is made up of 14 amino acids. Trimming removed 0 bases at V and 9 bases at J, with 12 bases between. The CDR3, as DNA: TGCGCCAGCAGTGAGTCCCAGCGTGGCAGCATTCAGTACTTC. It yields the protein CASSESQRGSIQYF.

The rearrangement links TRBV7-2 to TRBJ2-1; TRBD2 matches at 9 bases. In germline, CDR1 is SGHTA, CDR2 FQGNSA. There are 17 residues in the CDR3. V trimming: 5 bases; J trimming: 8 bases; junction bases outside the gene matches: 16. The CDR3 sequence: CASSLSGLAGEADEQFF. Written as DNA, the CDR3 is TGTGCCAGCAGCCTCTCGGGACTAGCCGGAGAGGCGGATGAGCAGTTCTTC.

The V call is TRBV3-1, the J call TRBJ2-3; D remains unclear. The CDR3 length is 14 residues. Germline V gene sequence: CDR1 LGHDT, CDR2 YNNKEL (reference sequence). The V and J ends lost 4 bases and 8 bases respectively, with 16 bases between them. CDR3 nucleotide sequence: TGTGCCAGCAGCCCCGCGGCCAAACCCGGTACGCAGTATTTT. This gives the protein CASSPAAKPGTQYF.

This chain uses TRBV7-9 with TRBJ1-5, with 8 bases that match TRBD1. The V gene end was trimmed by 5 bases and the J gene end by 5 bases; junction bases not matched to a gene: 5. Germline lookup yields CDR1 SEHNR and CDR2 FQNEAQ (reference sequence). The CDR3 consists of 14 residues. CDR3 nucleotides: TGTGCCAGCAGCCCGGGACAGGACCATCAGCCCCAGCATTTT. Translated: CASSPGQDHQPQHF.